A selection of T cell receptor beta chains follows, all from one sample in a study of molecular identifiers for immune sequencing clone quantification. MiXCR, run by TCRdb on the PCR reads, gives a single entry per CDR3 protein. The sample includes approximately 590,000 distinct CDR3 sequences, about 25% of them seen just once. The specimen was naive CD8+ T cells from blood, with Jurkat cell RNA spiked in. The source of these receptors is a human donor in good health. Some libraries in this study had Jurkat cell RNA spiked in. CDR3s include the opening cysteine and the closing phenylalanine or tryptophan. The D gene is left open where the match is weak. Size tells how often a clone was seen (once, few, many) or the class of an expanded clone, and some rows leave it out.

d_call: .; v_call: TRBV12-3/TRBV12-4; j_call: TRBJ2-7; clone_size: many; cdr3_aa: CASSLRDNSYEQYF; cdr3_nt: TGTGCCAGCAGTTTGCGGGACAACTCCTACGAGCAGTACTTC
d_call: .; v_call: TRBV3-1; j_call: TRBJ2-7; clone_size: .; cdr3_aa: CASSQAGPYEQYF; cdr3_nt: TGTGCCAGCAGCCAAGCAGGACCCTACGAGCAGTACTTC
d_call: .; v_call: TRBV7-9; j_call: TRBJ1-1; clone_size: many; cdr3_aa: CASSPPDSSSTEAFF; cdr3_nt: TGTGCCAGCAGCCCGCCGGACAGTTCTAGCACTGAAGCTTTCTTT
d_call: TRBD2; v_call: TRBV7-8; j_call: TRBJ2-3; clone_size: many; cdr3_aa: CASSASRGGTDTQYF; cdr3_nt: TGTGCCAGCAGCGCGTCACGGGGGGGCACAGATACGCAGTATTTT
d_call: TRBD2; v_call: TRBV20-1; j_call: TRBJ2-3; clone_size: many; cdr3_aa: CSARALAESTDTQYF; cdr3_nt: TGCAGTGCTAGAGCGCTAGCGGAGTCCACAGATACGCAGTATTTT
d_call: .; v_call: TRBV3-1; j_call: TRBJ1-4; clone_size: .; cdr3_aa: CASSQVRGTNEKLSF; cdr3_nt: TGTGCCAGCAGCCAAGTCCGGGGTACTAATGAAAAACTGTCTTTT
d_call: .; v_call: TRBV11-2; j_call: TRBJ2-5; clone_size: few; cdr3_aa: CASSSGRDIQETQYF; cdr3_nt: TGTGCCAGCAGCTCGGGCCGGGACATACAAGAGACCCAGTACTTC
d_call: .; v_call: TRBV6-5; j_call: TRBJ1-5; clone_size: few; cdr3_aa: CASSYPSGGARESNQPQHF; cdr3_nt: TGTGCCAGCAGTTATCCGAGTGGGGGGGCCCGAGAAAGCAATCAGCCCCAGCATTTT
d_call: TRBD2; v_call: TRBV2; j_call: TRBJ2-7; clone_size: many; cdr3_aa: CASSEVTSGRWYEQYF; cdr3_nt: TGTGCCAGCAGTGAAGTTACGAGCGGGAGGTGGTACGAGCAGTACTTC
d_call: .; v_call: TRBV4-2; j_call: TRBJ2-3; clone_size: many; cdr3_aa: CASSHLTGAGSSTDTQYF; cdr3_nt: TGTGCCAGCAGCCATCTAACCGGAGCGGGCTCTAGCACAGATACGCAGTATTTT
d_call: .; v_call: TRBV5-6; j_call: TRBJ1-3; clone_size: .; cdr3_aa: CASGPPTGQDFGNTIYF; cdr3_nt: TGTGCCAGCGGCCCACCGACAGGCCAAGATTTCGGAAACACCATATATTTT
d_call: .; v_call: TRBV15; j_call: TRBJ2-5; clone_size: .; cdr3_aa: CATSRPSEYPAPHQETQYF; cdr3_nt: TGTGCCACCAGCAGGCCTTCGGAGTACCCAGCTCCCCATCAAGAGACCCAGTACTTC
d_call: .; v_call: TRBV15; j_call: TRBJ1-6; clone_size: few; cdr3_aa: CATSRDLGSSYNSPLHF; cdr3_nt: TGTGCCACCAGCAGAGATCTGGGGAGCTCCTATAATTCACCCCTCCACTTT
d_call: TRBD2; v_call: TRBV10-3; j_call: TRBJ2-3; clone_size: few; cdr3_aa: CATTPLGGGTLGDTQYF; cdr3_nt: TGTGCCACCACCCCCCTCGGGGGGGGGACTTTAGGGGATACGCAGTATTTT
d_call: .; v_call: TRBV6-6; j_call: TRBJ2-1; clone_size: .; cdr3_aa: CASSRSNEQFF; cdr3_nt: TGTGCCAGCAGTCGCAGCAATGAGCAGTTCTTC
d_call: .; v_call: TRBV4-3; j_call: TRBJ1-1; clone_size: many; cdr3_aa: CASSQDRVHTEAFF; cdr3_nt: TGCGCCAGCAGCCAAGACAGGGTTCACACTGAAGCTTTCTTT
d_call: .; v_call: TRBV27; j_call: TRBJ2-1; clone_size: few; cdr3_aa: CASSSTGFLVTGDEQFF; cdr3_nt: TGTGCCAGCAGTTCCACAGGGTTTCTGGTCACTGGCGATGAGCAGTTCTTC
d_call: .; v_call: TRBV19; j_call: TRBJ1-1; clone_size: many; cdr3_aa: CASSIGAQSWTEAFF; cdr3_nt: TGTGCCAGTAGTATAGGGGCCCAAAGCTGGACTGAAGCTTTCTTT
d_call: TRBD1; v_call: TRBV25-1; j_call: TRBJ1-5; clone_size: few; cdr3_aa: CASSGRDRRNQPQHF; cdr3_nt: TGTGCCAGCAGTGGGCGGGACAGGAGAAATCAGCCCCAGCATTTT
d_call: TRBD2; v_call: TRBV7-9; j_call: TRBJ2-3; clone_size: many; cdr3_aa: CASSSRLAGAPDTQYF; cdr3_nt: TGTGCCAGCAGCTCCCGACTAGCGGGAGCCCCAGATACGCAGTATTTT
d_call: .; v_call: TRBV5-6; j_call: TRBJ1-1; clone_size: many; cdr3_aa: CASSLRSPGRSTEAFF; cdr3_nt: TGTGCCAGCAGCTTGCGGTCCCCAGGAAGGAGTACTGAAGCTTTCTTT
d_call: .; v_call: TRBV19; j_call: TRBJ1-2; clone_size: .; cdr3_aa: CASLGQTTNYGYTF; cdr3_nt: TGTGCCAGTCTAGGACAAACCACTAACTATGGCTACACCTTC